This paragraph covers one TCR beta chain sequence. Its matching antigen is unknown. This record belongs to a study of cytomegalovirus exposure and HLA in healthy donors. The PCR made use of 60 Vbeta and 13 Jbeta primers. Produced via immunoSEQ multiplex PCR; TCRdb's table is partial and in-frame only. The table records 150,000 to 200,000 clones, about three quarters of them present only once. Regarding the study as a whole: Versus the approximately 720-donor mean, an Asian-associated ancestry cluster reportedly showed fewer N-insertions in a later analysis. TCR beta V segments were, for the most part, productive about 90% or about 30% of the time in an earlier analysis. Rarity held for most TCR sequences, but there were some public TCRs that occurred in many donors. Some V segments, TRBV6-2 and TRBV6-3 among them, were indistinguishable and were therefore excluded.

V lost 4 bases, J lost 4 bases, and 7 bases stayed unmatched. CDR3 length equals 15 residues. Germline-derived CDR1 and CDR2 are SGHNT and YYREEE (reference sequence). The clonotype originates from a middle-aged woman in good health and CMV-seronegative. The chain carries TRBV5-4 and TRBJ1-5; TRBD1 agrees at 8 bases. The sample was PBMCs. The DNA for the CDR3 is TGTGCCAGCAGCACCGGGACAGGATTTAATCAGCCCCAGCATTTT. Amino acids: CASSTGTGFNQPQHF.